Sequencing of this TCR beta chain was carried out in a study of tumor-infiltrating lymphocytes in localized non-small cell lung cancer. Generated by immunoSEQ multiplex PCR, the TCRdb table keeps only in-frame clones and is missing some. Of 10,000 to 13,000 clones listed, approximately 83% were seen once; the top ten hold 6.5% to 8%. The CDR3 sequence is 11 residues long. Germline CDR1 is SEHNR and CDR2 is FQNEAQ (reference sequence). Between the trimmed V and J ends, which lost 3 bases and 8 bases, there was a span of 4 bases. The TCR originated in a human donor with non-small cell lung cancer. The sequenced material came from uninvolved lung tissue not adjacent to the tumor. The V gene is TRBV7-9, the J gene TRBJ1-4, with D uncertain. CDR3 coding DNA: TGTGCCAGCAGCTTGACCGAAAAACTGTTTTTT. Its translation is CASSLTEKLFF.